Listed below are T cell receptor beta chains from one sample, sequenced in a study of identifying expanded T cells in peripheral blood. Generated by immunoSEQ multiplex PCR, the TCRdb table keeps only in-frame clones and is missing some. The sample has approximately 90,000 clones, 70% to 90% seen once. The specimen sequenced was blood. Receptor source: a person aged 18 to 75 in good health. The CDR3 runs from the conserved cysteine through the conserved F or W. A D gene is named only where the DNA matches it firmly. A clone size is listed for some rows: how often the clone was seen (once, few, many), or a class if it is expanded.

V gene: TRBV6-5; clone size: -; D gene: -; J gene: TRBJ2-6; CDR3 DNA: TGTGCCAGCAGTACAGTATCTGGGGCCAACGTCCTGACTTTC; CDR3 protein: CASSTVSGANVLTF
V gene: TRBV6-1; clone size: -; D gene: TRBD1; J gene: TRBJ1-5; CDR3 DNA: TGTGCCAGCAGGTTGGGCAGGGGGGTAAGGCCCCAGCATTTT; CDR3 protein: CASRLGRGVRPQHF
V gene: TRBV6-1; clone size: -; D gene: -; J gene: TRBJ1-2; CDR3 DNA: TGTGCCAGCAGTGGCACTAGACAGGCACCAGGCTATGGCTACACCTTC; CDR3 protein: CASSGTRQAPGYGYTF
V gene: TRBV2; clone size: -; D gene: TRBD1; J gene: TRBJ1-2; CDR3 DNA: TGTGCCAGCAGTTACGAGCGGGACAGGGATGGCTACACCTTC; CDR3 protein: CASSYERDRDGYTF
V gene: TRBV4-3; clone size: -; D gene: TRBD2; J gene: TRBJ2-7; CDR3 DNA: TGCGCCAGCAGCCCGCAGGGGCTAGCGGGGGAGACTTCCTACGAGCAGTACTTC; CDR3 protein: CASSPQGLAGETSYEQYF
V gene: TRBV5-4; clone size: -; D gene: -; J gene: TRBJ1-1; CDR3 DNA: TGTGCCAGCAGCCCGCCCGGGTACACTGAAGCTTTCTTT; CDR3 protein: CASSPPGYTEAFF
V gene: TRBV7-2; clone size: -; D gene: -; J gene: TRBJ1-5; CDR3 DNA: TGTGCCAGCAGCTTAGTGACAGGCCAAGGCCAGCCCCAGCATTTT; CDR3 protein: CASSLVTGQGQPQHF
V gene: TRBV4-1; clone size: -; D gene: -; J gene: TRBJ1-1; CDR3 DNA: TGCGCCAGCAGCCAACAACCCCAAACACAGAACACTGAAGCTTTCTTT; CDR3 protein: CASSQQPQTQNTEAFF
V gene: TRBV6-5; clone size: -; D gene: -; J gene: TRBJ1-6; CDR3 DNA: TGTGCCAGCAGTTACTCGAGGAGCTCCTATAATTCACCCCTCCACTTT; CDR3 protein: CASSYSRSSYNSPLHF
V gene: TRBV28; clone size: -; D gene: TRBD1; J gene: TRBJ1-5; CDR3 DNA: TGTGCCAGCAGTTTACAGGGGGAGAATCAGCCCCAGCATTTT; CDR3 protein: CASSLQGENQPQHF
V gene: TRBV27; clone size: -; D gene: TRBD1; J gene: TRBJ1-2; CDR3 DNA: TGTGCCAGCAGTTTAACCGGGACAGGGTCATATGGCTACACCTTC; CDR3 protein: CASSLTGTGSYGYTF
V gene: TRBV27; clone size: -; D gene: -; J gene: TRBJ1-1; CDR3 DNA: TGTGCCAGCAGCCGGCGGGGCATGAACACTGAAGCTTTCTTT; CDR3 protein: CASSRRGMNTEAFF
V gene: TRBV7-2; clone size: -; D gene: -; J gene: TRBJ2-5; CDR3 DNA: TGTGCCAGCAGCTTAGGGGTGCAGGCCCTAGGTACCCAGTACTTC; CDR3 protein: CASSLGVQALGTQYF
V gene: TRBV6-6; clone size: -; D gene: -; J gene: TRBJ1-5; CDR3 DNA: TGTGCCAGCAGTTGGGGGGGGAATCAGCCCCAGCATTTT; CDR3 protein: CASSWGGNQPQHF
V gene: TRBV5-8; clone size: -; D gene: -; J gene: TRBJ1-1; CDR3 DNA: TGTGCCAGCGGACGGGGAGCTGTGAACACTGAAGCTTTCTTT; CDR3 protein: CASGRGAVNTEAFF
V gene: TRBV7-2; clone size: -; D gene: -; J gene: TRBJ1-2; CDR3 DNA: TGTGCCAGCAGCGCCGACCTATCCCGGGGCAAACATGGCTACACCTTC; CDR3 protein: CASSADLSRGKHGYTF
V gene: TRBV19; clone size: -; D gene: -; J gene: TRBJ2-2; CDR3 DNA: TGTGCCAGTAGTATAGCACTGAACACCGGGGAGCTGTTTTTT; CDR3 protein: CASSIALNTGELFF
V gene: TRBV7-6; clone size: -; D gene: -; J gene: TRBJ1-1; CDR3 DNA: TGTGCCAGCAGCATGACAGTGAACACTGAAGCTTTCTTT; CDR3 protein: CASSMTVNTEAFF
V gene: TRBV19; clone size: -; D gene: -; J gene: TRBJ1-1; CDR3 DNA: TGTGCCTCAGGACAGAGCCTACCTCGGTTAATGAACACTGAAGCTTTCTTT; CDR3 protein: CASGQSLPRLMNTEAFF
V gene: TRBV7-2; clone size: -; D gene: TRBD2; J gene: TRBJ2-7; CDR3 DNA: TGTGCCAGCAGTTCTACTAGCGGGGGACGCGAGCAGTACTTC; CDR3 protein: CASSSTSGGREQYF
V gene: TRBV29-1; clone size: -; D gene: TRBD1; J gene: TRBJ1-1; CDR3 DNA: TGCAGCGTTGGGACAGGCCGAGTTGAAGCTTTCTTT; CDR3 protein: CSVGTGRVEAFF
V gene: TRBV5-1; clone size: -; D gene: -; J gene: TRBJ2-5; CDR3 DNA: TGCGCCAGCAGCTTGGTTGGGCCAGAGACCCAGTACTTC; CDR3 protein: CASSLVGPETQYF
V gene: TRBV25-1; clone size: -; D gene: TRBD1; J gene: TRBJ1-3; CDR3 DNA: TGTGCCAGCAGTGGAGGGACAGGGGGCAGAAACACCATATATTTT; CDR3 protein: CASSGGTGGRNTIYF
V gene: TRBV19; clone size: -; D gene: -; J gene: TRBJ1-5; CDR3 DNA: TGTGCCAGTAGTATTCGACTTTCAGCAGGGTATCAGCCCCAGCATTTT; CDR3 protein: CASSIRLSAGYQPQHF
V gene: TRBV11-2; clone size: -; D gene: -; J gene: TRBJ1-4; CDR3 DNA: TGTGCCAGCAGCCCACCCCCGGGTTTAAATGAAAAACTGTTTTTT; CDR3 protein: CASSPPPGLNEKLFF
V gene: TRBV4-3; clone size: -; D gene: TRBD1; J gene: TRBJ1-1; CDR3 DNA: TGCGCCAGCAGCCAAGACGCCCGGACAGGGGGTTTAGAAGCTTTCTTT; CDR3 protein: CASSQDARTGGLEAFF
V gene: TRBV11-2; clone size: -; D gene: -; J gene: TRBJ1-1; CDR3 DNA: TGTGCCAGCAGCTTAGCCTCGGGTTTCACTGAAGCTTTCTTT; CDR3 protein: CASSLASGFTEAFF
V gene: TRBV30; clone size: -; D gene: TRBD1; J gene: TRBJ2-4; CDR3 DNA: TGTGCCTGGAGTCCCAAGGACAGGGGAAACATTCAGTACTTC; CDR3 protein: CAWSPKDRGNIQYF
V gene: TRBV10-3; clone size: few; D gene: -; J gene: TRBJ1-5; CDR3 DNA: TGTGCCATCCACTCGGCGGCCGGCTATAGCAATCAGCCCCAGCATTTT; CDR3 protein: CAIHSAAGYSNQPQHF
V gene: TRBV7-2; clone size: -; D gene: -; J gene: TRBJ1-2; CDR3 DNA: TGTGCCAGCAGCTTACGCACTGGGGGTAACTATGGCTACACCTTC; CDR3 protein: CASSLRTGGNYGYTF
V gene: TRBV18; clone size: -; D gene: -; J gene: TRBJ1-6; CDR3 DNA: TGTGCCAGCTCTAGCCTTGACGGGTCTAATTCACCCCTCCACTTT; CDR3 protein: CASSSLDGSNSPLHF
V gene: TRBV5-1; clone size: -; D gene: TRBD1; J gene: TRBJ1-2; CDR3 DNA: TGCGCCAGCAGCTATGACAGGGGGTCTGGCTACACCTTC; CDR3 protein: CASSYDRGSGYTF
V gene: TRBV4-3; clone size: -; D gene: TRBD2; J gene: TRBJ2-7; CDR3 DNA: TGCGCCAGCAGCCAAGGGTCTAGCGGGGGGTTCGAGCAGTACTTC; CDR3 protein: CASSQGSSGGFEQYF
V gene: TRBV6-6; clone size: -; D gene: -; J gene: TRBJ2-5; CDR3 DNA: TGTGCCAGCAGTTGGGCGGGCGAGACCCAGTACTTC; CDR3 protein: CASSWAGETQYF
V gene: TRBV19; clone size: -; D gene: -; J gene: TRBJ1-5; CDR3 DNA: TGTGCCAGTAGAGCAGGGATCAGCAATCAGCCCCAGCATTTT; CDR3 protein: CASRAGISNQPQHF
V gene: TRBV4-1; clone size: -; D gene: -; J gene: TRBJ1-6; CDR3 DNA: TGCGCCAGCAGCCTAGCCCGGGAGAGTAATTCACCCCTCCACTTT; CDR3 protein: CASSLARESNSPLHF
V gene: TRBV6-5; clone size: -; D gene: -; J gene: TRBJ1-1; CDR3 DNA: TGTGCCAGCAGTCCCATCGGGGGTGAAGCTTTCTTT; CDR3 protein: CASSPIGGEAFF
V gene: TRBV6-6; clone size: -; D gene: TRBD1; J gene: TRBJ1-6; CDR3 DNA: TGTGCCACCCGGAGGGGACAGCTTAATTCACCCCTCCACTTT; CDR3 protein: CATRRGQLNSPLHF
V gene: TRBV6-1; clone size: -; D gene: -; J gene: TRBJ2-7; CDR3 DNA: TGTGCCAGCACCTTCGGGAGGGGGCGCAGGGACGAGCAGTACTTC; CDR3 protein: CASTFGRGRRDEQYF
V gene: TRBV5-6; clone size: -; D gene: TRBD2; J gene: TRBJ2-1; CDR3 DNA: TGTGCCAGCAGCTCTACGACTAGCTGGAATGAGCAGTTCTTC; CDR3 protein: CASSSTTSWNEQFF
V gene: TRBV6-5; clone size: -; D gene: TRBD1; J gene: TRBJ1-1; CDR3 DNA: TGTGCCAGCAGTTACTCGATCGGGAGGGGGCAGGCTTTCTTT; CDR3 protein: CASSYSIGRGQAFF
V gene: TRBV6-5; clone size: -; D gene: -; J gene: TRBJ2-7; CDR3 DNA: TGTGCCAGCAGATACGAAATCAAGCAGTACTTC; CDR3 protein: CASRYEIKQYF
V gene: TRBV5-6; clone size: -; D gene: -; J gene: TRBJ1-2; CDR3 DNA: TGTGCCAGCAGCTTGACAGGGCTGGGTGGCTACACCTTC; CDR3 protein: CASSLTGLGGYTF
V gene: TRBV6-5; clone size: -; D gene: -; J gene: TRBJ1-1; CDR3 DNA: TGTGCCAGCAACCACAGGTGGGGTATGAACACTGAAGCTTTCTTT; CDR3 protein: CASNHRWGMNTEAFF
V gene: TRBV18; clone size: -; D gene: TRBD1; J gene: TRBJ1-2; CDR3 DNA: TGTGCCAGCTCACCCCAGACAGGGTACTTACTTGGCTACACCTTC; CDR3 protein: CASSPQTGYLLGYTF
V gene: TRBV2; clone size: -; D gene: TRBD1; J gene: TRBJ2-5; CDR3 DNA: TGTGCCAGCAAGGGACAGGGGGCGATATGGGAGACCCAGTACTTC; CDR3 protein: CASKGQGAIWETQYF
V gene: TRBV7-9; clone size: -; D gene: -; J gene: TRBJ1-1; CDR3 DNA: TGTGCCAGCAGCTTTAGCGGAGCTGAAGCTTTCTTT; CDR3 protein: CASSFSGAEAFF
V gene: TRBV7-2; clone size: once; D gene: -; J gene: TRBJ2-7; CDR3 DNA: TGTGCCAGCAGCTTATATCCCGGCAGGGGTTACGAGCAGTACTTC; CDR3 protein: CASSLYPGRGYEQYF
V gene: TRBV6-1; clone size: -; D gene: -; J gene: TRBJ2-1; CDR3 DNA: TGTGCCAGCAGTGACCCGGGGACCTCCTCGGGCAATGAGCAGTTCTTC; CDR3 protein: CASSDPGTSSGNEQFF
V gene: TRBV4-3; clone size: once; D gene: TRBD2; J gene: TRBJ2-1; CDR3 DNA: TGCGCCACCACCCCCGGGCTAGAACTAGCGGGGGTCAATGAGCAGTTCTTC; CDR3 protein: CATTPGLELAGVNEQFF
V gene: TRBV4-1; clone size: -; D gene: TRBD1; J gene: TRBJ1-1; CDR3 DNA: TGCGCCAGCAGTCGACAGGGGGCAGGGTTTGGAGGTCTGACTGAAGCTTTCTTT; CDR3 protein: CASSRQGAGFGGLTEAFF
V gene: TRBV30; clone size: -; D gene: -; J gene: TRBJ1-2; CDR3 DNA: TGTGCCTGGAGTGTACGGTTACAGGGAGGCTACACCTTC; CDR3 protein: CAWSVRLQGGYTF
V gene: TRBV12-5; clone size: -; D gene: TRBD1; J gene: TRBJ1-1; CDR3 DNA: TGTGCTAGTGGCCCACGAGGGGGCACCGATGAAGCTTTCTTT; CDR3 protein: CASGPRGGTDEAFF
V gene: TRBV2; clone size: -; D gene: -; J gene: TRBJ2-5; CDR3 DNA: TGTGCCAGCAGTGACTACTGGCAAGAGACCCAGTACTTC; CDR3 protein: CASSDYWQETQYF
V gene: TRBV19; clone size: -; D gene: -; J gene: TRBJ1-2; CDR3 DNA: TGTGCCAGTATTTCGGCAGGCTATGGCTACACCTTC; CDR3 protein: CASISAGYGYTF
V gene: TRBV4-1; clone size: -; D gene: -; J gene: TRBJ2-3; CDR3 DNA: TGCGCCAGCAGCCAAGAAAGGGGTAGGGAGACAGATACGCAGTATTTT; CDR3 protein: CASSQERGRETDTQYF